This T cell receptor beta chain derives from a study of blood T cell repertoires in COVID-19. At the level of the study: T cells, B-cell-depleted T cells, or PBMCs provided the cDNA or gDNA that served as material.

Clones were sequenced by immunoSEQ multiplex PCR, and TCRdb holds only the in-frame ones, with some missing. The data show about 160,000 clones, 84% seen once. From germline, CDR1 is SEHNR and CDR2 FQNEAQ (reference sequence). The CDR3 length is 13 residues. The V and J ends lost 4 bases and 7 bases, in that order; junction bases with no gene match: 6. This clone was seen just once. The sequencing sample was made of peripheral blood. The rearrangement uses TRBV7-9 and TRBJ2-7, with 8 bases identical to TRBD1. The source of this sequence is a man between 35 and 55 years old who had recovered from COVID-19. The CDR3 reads CASSSQGAEEQYF. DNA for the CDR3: TGTGCCAGCAGCTCGCAGGGGGCGGAAGAGCAGTACTTC.